This TCR beta chain appears in the sequencing data of a study of blood T cell dynamics during melanoma immunotherapy. Overall study: Metastatic melanoma patients received first-line pembrolizumab or nivolumab plus ipilimumab.

The CDR3 has 13 residues. Trimming took off 4 bases at V and 6 bases at J, with 9 bases between the two ends. Germline CDR1 is MNHEY and CDR2 is SMNVEV (reference sequence). Turning to this clone: Its antigen is undetermined.

Method: immunoSEQ multiplex PCR; TCRdb's copy keeps in-frame clones and lacks some. Found here are approximately 9,800 clones, 86% of them singletons; the top ten hold about a tenth. The study's findings and limits: It remained unknown if the driving T cell clones were melanoma-specific.

The sample's time point: pre-treatment baseline. Samples come from before therapy and from week 3 after the first blockade cycle. The clonotype comes from a human donor with melanoma. The rearrangement links TRBV27 to TRBJ2-2; perhaps TRBD1 as D (6 bases). Sample: blood, taken from a patient treated with checkpoint blockade. The DNA for the CDR3 is TGTGCCAGCAGTTACAGGGAGCCCGGGGAGCTGTTTTTT. Translating gives CASSYREPGELFF.